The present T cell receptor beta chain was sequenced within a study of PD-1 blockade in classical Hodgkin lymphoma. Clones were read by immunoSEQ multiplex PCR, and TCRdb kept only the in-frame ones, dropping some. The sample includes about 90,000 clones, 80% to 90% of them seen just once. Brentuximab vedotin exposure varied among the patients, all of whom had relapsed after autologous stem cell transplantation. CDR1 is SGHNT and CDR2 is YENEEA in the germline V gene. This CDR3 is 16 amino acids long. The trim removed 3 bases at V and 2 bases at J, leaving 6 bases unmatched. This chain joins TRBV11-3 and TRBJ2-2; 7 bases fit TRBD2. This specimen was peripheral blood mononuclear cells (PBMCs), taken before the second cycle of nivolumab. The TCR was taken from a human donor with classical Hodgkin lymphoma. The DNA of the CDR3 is TGTGCCAGCAGCTTGGGAGCGGGACTTAACACCGGGGAGCTGTTTTTT. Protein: CASSLGAGLNTGELFF.